This T cell receptor (beta chain) was captured in a study of T-cell reconstitution after alpha-beta-depleted transplantation in children. Germline V gene sequence: CDR1 LNHDA, CDR2 SQIVND (reference sequence). V lost 0 bases and J lost 5, with 10 bases in between. This CDR3 is 14 amino acids long. Using unique molecular identifiers, the investigators prepared the TCRbeta library. Each CDR3 protein is one row after TCRdb ran MiXCR on the PCR reads. The sample has about 120,000 distinct CDR3 sequences, around 10% seen once; the top ten hold 8%. This clonotype has only a few counts. The sequenced sample was PBMCs from the stem cell graft donor, obtained from the stem cell graft. This chain connects TRBV19 to TRBJ1-1, with D possibly being TRBD1 (6 bases). This TCR was sampled from a human donor who donated a stem cell graft to a child with acute lymphoblastic leukemia. The CDR3 coding sequence is TGTGCCAGTAGTATAGAACAGGGCGGGACTGAAGCTTTCTTT. It is translated as CASSIEQGGTEAFF. Full variable domain (rest looked up from reference TRBV19 and TRBJ1-1): DGGITQSPKYLFRKEGQNVTLSCEQNLNHDAMYWYRQDPGQGLRLIYYSQIVNDFQKGDIAEGYSVSREKKESFPLTVTSAQKNPTAFYLCASSIEQGGTEAFFGQGTRLTVV.